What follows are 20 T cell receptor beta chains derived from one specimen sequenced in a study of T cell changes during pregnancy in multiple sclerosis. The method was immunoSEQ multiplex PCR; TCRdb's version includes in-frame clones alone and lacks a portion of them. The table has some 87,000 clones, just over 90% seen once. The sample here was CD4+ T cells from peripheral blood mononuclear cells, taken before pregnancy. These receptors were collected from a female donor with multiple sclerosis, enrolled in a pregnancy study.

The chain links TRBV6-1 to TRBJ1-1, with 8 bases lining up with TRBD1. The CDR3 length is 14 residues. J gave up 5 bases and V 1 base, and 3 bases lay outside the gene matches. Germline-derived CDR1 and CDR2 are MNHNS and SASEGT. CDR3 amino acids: CASSEVTGVTEAFF. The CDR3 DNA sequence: TGTGCCAGCAGTGAAGTGACAGGGGTGACTGAAGCTTTCTTT.

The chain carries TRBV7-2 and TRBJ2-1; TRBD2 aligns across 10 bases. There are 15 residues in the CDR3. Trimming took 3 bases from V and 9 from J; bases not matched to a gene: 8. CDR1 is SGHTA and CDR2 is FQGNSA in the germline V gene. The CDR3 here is CASSFISGGSGEQFF. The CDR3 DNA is TGTGCCAGCAGCTTCATTAGCGGGGGGTCAGGTGAGCAGTTCTTC. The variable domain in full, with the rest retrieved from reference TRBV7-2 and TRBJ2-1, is GAGVSQSPSNKVTEKGKDVELRCDPISGHTALYWYRQSLGQGLEFLIYFQGNSAPDKSGLPSDRFSAERTGGSVSTLTIQRTQQEDSAVYLCASSFISGGSGEQFFGPGTRLTVL.

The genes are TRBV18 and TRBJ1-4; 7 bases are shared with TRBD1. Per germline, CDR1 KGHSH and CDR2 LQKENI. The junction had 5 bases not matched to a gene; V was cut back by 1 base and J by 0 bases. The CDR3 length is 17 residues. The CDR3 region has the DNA TGTGCCAGCTCACCACGCTTGACAGGGACAACTAATGAAAAACTGTTTTTT. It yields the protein CASSPRLTGTTNEKLFF.

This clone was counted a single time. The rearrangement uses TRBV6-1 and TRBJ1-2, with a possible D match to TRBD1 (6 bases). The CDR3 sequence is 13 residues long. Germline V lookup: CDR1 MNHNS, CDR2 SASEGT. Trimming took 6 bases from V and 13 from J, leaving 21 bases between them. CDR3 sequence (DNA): TGTGCCAGCAGCGGGGCTAAAATCGACAGGCCCACCTTC. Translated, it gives CASSGAKIDRPTF.

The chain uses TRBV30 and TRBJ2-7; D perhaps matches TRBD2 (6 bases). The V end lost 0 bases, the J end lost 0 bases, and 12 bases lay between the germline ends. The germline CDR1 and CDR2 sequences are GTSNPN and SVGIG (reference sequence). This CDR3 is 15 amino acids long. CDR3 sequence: CAWSVPGLSSYEQYF. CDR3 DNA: TGTGCCTGGAGTGTACCGGGACTGAGCTCCTACGAGCAGTACTTC.

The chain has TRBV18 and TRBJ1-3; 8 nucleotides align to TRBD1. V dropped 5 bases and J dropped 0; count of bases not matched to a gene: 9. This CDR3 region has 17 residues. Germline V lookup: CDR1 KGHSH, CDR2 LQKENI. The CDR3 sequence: CASSAKRTGSSGNTIYF. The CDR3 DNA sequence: TGTGCCAGCTCAGCCAAGAGGACAGGGAGCTCTGGAAACACCATATATTTT.

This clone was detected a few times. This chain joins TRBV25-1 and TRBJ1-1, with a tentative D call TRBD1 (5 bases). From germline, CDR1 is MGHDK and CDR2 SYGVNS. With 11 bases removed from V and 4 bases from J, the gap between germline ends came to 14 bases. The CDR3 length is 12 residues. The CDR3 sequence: CAVGRQGTEAFF. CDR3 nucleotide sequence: TGTGCCGTCGGCAGGCAGGGCACTGAAGCTTTCTTT.

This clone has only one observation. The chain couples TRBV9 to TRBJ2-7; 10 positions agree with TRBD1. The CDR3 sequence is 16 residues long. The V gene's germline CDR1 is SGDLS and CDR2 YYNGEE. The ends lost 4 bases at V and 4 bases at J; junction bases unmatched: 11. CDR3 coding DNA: TGTGCCAGCAGCTTTAAACCGGGACAGGGGCAATACGAGCAGTACTTC. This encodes CASSFKPGQGQYEQYF. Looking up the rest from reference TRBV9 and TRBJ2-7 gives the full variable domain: DSGVTQTPKHLITATGQRVTLRCSPRSGDLSVYWYQQSLDQGLQFLIQYYNGEERAKGNILERFSAQQFPDLHSELNLSSLELGDSALYFCASSFKPGQGQYEQYFGPGTRLTVT.

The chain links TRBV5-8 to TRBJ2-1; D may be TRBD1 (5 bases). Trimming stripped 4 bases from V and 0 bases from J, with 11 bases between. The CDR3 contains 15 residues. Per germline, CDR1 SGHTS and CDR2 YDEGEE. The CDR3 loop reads CASSQDTPSYNEQFF. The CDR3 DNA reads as TGTGCCAGCAGCCAGGACACTCCCTCCTACAATGAGCAGTTCTTC.

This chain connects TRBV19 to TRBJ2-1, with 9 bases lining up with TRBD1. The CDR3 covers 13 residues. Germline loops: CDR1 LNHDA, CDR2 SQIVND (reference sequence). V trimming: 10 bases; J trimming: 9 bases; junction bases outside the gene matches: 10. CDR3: CATTGQGLAEQFF. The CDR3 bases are TGTGCCACCACGGGACAGGGATTAGCTGAGCAGTTCTTC.

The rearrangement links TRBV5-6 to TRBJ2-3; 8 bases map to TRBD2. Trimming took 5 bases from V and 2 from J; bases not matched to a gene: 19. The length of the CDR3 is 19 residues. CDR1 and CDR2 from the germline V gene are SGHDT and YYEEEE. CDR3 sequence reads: CASREKSLAAFTVTDTQYF. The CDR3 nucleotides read TGTGCCAGCAGAGAGAAGTCACTAGCGGCGTTTACCGTCACAGATACGCAGTATTTT.

The CDR3 coding sequence is TGTGCCTGGAGTGTGACTAGCGGCCCTACCTACAATGAGCAGTTCTTC. Amino acid sequence: CAWSVTSGPTYNEQFF. This chain joins TRBV30 and TRBJ2-1; 9 positions match TRBD2. V lost 0 bases, J lost 2 bases, and 5 bases stayed unmatched. Per the germline V gene, CDR1 is GTSNPN and CDR2 is SVGIG (reference sequence). The CDR3 consists of 16 residues. The entire variable domain, with the rest obtained from reference TRBV30 and TRBJ2-1, is as follows: SQTIHQWPATLVQPVGSPLSLECTVEGTSNPNLYWYRQAAGRGLQLLFYSVGIGQISSEVPQNLSASRPQDRQFILSSKKLLLSDSGFYLCAWSVTSGPTYNEQFFGPGTRLTVL.

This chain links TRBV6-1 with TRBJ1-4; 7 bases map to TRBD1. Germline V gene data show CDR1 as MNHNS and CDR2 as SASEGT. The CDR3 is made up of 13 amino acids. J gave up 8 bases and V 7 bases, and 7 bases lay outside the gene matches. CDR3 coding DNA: TGTGCCAGCAACAGGGGAAAAGGGGAAAAACTGTTTTTT. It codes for CASNRGKGEKLFF.

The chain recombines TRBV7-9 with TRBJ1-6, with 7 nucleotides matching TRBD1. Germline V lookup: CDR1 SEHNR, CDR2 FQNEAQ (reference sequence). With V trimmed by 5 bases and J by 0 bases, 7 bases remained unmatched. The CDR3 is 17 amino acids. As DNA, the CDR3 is TGTGCCAGCAGCACCCTCCCAGGGGGCTCCTATAATTCACCCCTCCACTTT. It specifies CASSTLPGGSYNSPLHF.

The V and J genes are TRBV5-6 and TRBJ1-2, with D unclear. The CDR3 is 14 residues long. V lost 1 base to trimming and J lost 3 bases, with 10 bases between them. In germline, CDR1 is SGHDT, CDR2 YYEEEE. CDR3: CASSLKGRDYGYTF. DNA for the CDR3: TGTGCCAGCAGCTTGAAAGGGCGGGACTATGGCTACACCTTC.

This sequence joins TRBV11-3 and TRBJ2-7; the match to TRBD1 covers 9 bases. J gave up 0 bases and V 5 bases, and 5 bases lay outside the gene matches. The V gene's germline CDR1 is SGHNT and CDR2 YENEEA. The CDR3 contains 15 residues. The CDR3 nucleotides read TGTGCCAGCAGCCTTGGACAGGGGAGCTCCTACGAGCAGTACTTC. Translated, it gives CASSLGQGSSYEQYF. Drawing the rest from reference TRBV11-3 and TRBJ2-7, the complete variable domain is EAGVVQSPRYKIIEKKQPVAFWCNPISGHNTLYWYLQNLGQGPELLIRYENEEAVDDSQLPKDRFSAERLKGVDSTLKIQPAELGDSAVYLCASSLGQGSSYEQYFGPGTRLTVT.

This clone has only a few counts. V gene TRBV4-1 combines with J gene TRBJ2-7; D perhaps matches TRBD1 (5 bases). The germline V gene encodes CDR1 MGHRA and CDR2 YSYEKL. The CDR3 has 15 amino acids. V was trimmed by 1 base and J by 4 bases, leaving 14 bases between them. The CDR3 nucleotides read TGCGCCAGCAGCCAAGTGTTCAGAAAGGGGTACGAGCAGTACTTC. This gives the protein CASSQVFRKGYEQYF.

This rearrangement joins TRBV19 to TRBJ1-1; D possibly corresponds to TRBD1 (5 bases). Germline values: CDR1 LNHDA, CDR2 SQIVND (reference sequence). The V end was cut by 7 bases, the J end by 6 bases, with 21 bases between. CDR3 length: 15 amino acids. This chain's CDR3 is CASTQWGRELSEAFF. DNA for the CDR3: TGTGCCAGTACTCAATGGGGGAGGGAGCTTTCTGAAGCTTTCTTT.

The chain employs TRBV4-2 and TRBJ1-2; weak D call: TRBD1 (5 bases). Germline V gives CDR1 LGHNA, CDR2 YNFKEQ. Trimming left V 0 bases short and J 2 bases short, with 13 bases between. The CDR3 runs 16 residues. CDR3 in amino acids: CASSQDSAGGNYGYTF. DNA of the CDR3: TGTGCCAGCAGCCAAGATTCCGCCGGGGGGAACTATGGCTACACCTTC.

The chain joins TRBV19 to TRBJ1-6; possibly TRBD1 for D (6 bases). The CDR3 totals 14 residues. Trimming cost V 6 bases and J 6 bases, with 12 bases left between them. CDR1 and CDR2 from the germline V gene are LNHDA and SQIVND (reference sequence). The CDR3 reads CASSQQGSNSPLHF. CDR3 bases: TGTGCCAGTAGCCAACAGGGCTCTAATTCACCCCTCCACTTT.